The rows below give T cell receptor beta chains drawn from one sample of a study of blood T cells in healthy people across ages. TCRdb re-called the 5' RACE reads with MiXCR, one entry per CDR3 protein. Of roughly 1,300,000 distinct CDR3 sequences detected, 59% appear once; the ten largest clones hold more than 6%. Sequenced sample: blood. These receptor sequences come from a man aged 18 to 30 in good health. CDR3s include the opening cysteine and the closing phenylalanine or tryptophan. The D gene is left open where the match is weak. The size entry is marked missing in some rows and otherwise reads once, few, many or a size class.

TRBD2	TRBJ2-7	TRBV7-9	NA	TGTGCCAGCAGCTTACTAGCGGTGGGGCACTACGAGCAGTACTTC	CASSLLAVGHYEQYF
NA	TRBJ2-4	TRBV7-9	NA	TGTGCCAGCAGCCACGGGACGTACCTAGCCAAAAACATTCAGTACTTC	CASSHGTYLAKNIQYF
TRBD2	TRBJ2-1	TRBV27	NA	TGTGCCAGCAGTTACCTAGCGGCCTGGGGGAATGAGCAGTTCTTC	CASSYLAAWGNEQFF
NA	TRBJ1-4	TRBV11-3	NA	TGTGCCAGCTCTAGAACCCTTCCCGGGGAACCGAATGAAAAACTGTTTTTT	CASSRTLPGEPNEKLFF
NA	TRBJ2-3	TRBV30	NA	TGTGCCTGGAGTGTAGGTATCCTGGGAGAGGCAGATACGCAGTATTTT	CAWSVGILGEADTQYF
NA	TRBJ2-2	TRBV11-2	NA	TGTGCCAGCAGCTGGTCTGGGGCCGGCGGGGAGCTGTTTTTT	CASSWSGAGGELFF
TRBD1	TRBJ1-6	TRBV27	NA	TGTGCCAGCAGTTTAGGACAGGGGGAGTATAATTCACCCCTCCACTTT	CASSLGQGEYNSPLHF
NA	TRBJ2-2	TRBV5-1	NA	TGCGCCAGCAGCTTGGAGCTCCAGAACACCGGGGAGCTGTTTTTT	CASSLELQNTGELFF
TRBD1	TRBJ1-1	TRBV6-6	NA	TGTGCCTCTTTGACAGGGACCAACACTGAAGCTTTCTTT	CASLTGTNTEAFF
TRBD2	TRBJ2-7	TRBV20-1	NA	TGCAGTGTAGGGGACTACAATGAGCAGTACTTC	CSVGDYNEQYF
TRBD2	TRBJ2-1	TRBV12-5	NA	TGTGCTAGTGGTTTGGTAGTCGGGGGGGCGAGAAATGAGCAGTTCTTC	CASGLVVGGARNEQFF
NA	TRBJ2-3	TRBV27	few	TGTGCCAGCAGTCCCGGGATTAGCAATACGCAGTATTTT	CASSPGISNTQYF
NA	TRBJ1-1	TRBV10-3	NA	TGTGCCATCAGTGAATCTTCATCAGGGGTGGTGTACACTGAAGCTTTCTTT	CAISESSSGVVYTEAFF
TRBD1	TRBJ2-3	TRBV29-1	few	TGCAGCTGGGAGACAGGGGGCGCAGATACGCAGTATTTT	CSWETGGADTQYF
TRBD2	TRBJ2-1	TRBV7-9	NA	TGTGCCAGCAGCTTAGGCGGGAGGGCCCTTGAGCAGTTCTTC	CASSLGGRALEQFF
NA	TRBJ2-3	TRBV6-5	NA	TGTGCCAGCAGTTACGGGAAGGGTCTTTTTGATACGCAGTATTTT	CASSYGKGLFDTQYF
NA	TRBJ2-7	TRBV7-9	NA	TGTGCCAGCAGCTTAGCGGCGGCAGACGAGCAGTACTTC	CASSLAAADEQYF
NA	TRBJ2-5	TRBV27	few	TGTGCCAGCAGCCCCGGGCTCTACCAAGAGACCCAGTACTTC	CASSPGLYQETQYF
NA	TRBJ1-1	TRBV28	NA	TGTGCCAGCAGCCCCTCCCAGTTGGGGGAAGCTTTCTTT	CASSPSQLGEAFF
NA	TRBJ1-6	TRBV6-5	NA	TGTGCCACTACAGCAAAGGTCCGTCGGGATTCACCCCTCCACTTT	CATTAKVRRDSPLHF
TRBD2	TRBJ2-7	TRBV18	NA	TGTGCCAGCTCACCGACTAGCGGGAACTTGAGGAACGAGCAGTACTTC	CASSPTSGNLRNEQYF
NA	TRBJ1-6	TRBV11-2	NA	TGTGCCAGCAGCTTACAAAACTATAATTCACCCCTCCACTTT	CASSLQNYNSPLHF
NA	TRBJ2-7	TRBV4-2	once	TGTGCCAGCAGCATAGTGGGGGGAGCTCCCTACGAGCAGTACTTC	CASSIVGGAPYEQYF
NA	TRBJ2-3	TRBV29-1	few	TGCAGCGTTGAAGACGGCGGCAGGAAGCCAGATACGCAGTATTTT	CSVEDGGRKPDTQYF
NA	TRBJ2-5	TRBV4-1	NA	TGCGCCAGCAGCCAAGGGGACATCCAAGAGACCCAGTACTTC	CASSQGDIQETQYF
TRBD2	TRBJ2-7	TRBV4-2	few	TGTGCCAGCAGCCATGGGACTAGCGAAGCCTACGAGCAGTACTTC	CASSHGTSEAYEQYF
NA	TRBJ2-3	TRBV4-1	NA	TGCGCCAGCAGACCGCAGGGCTCAGATACGCAGTATTTT	CASRPQGSDTQYF
TRBD2	TRBJ2-1	TRBV6-5	few	TGTGCCAGCAGTTACACCGGGACTAGCGCTTACAATGAGCAGTTCTTC	CASSYTGTSAYNEQFF
NA	TRBJ1-2	TRBV2	NA	TGTGCCAGCAGTGAAAAGGTCCTGGTAGGGTTTTCAGCTAACTATGGCTACACCTTC	CASSEKVLVGFSANYGYTF
TRBD1	TRBJ2-7	TRBV27	few	TGTGCCAGCAGTACGACAGGGGTATCCTTTTACGAGCAGTACTTC	CASSTTGVSFYEQYF
NA	TRBJ1-2	TRBV11-2	NA	TGTGCCAGCAGCTCCTACCCGAGGGAAAATCGCTATGGCTACACCTTC	CASSSYPRENRYGYTF
NA	TRBJ2-6	TRBV3-1	few	TGTGCCAGCAGCCAAGGACTGAACTCTGGGGCCAACGTCCTGACTTTC	CASSQGLNSGANVLTF
NA	TRBJ2-3	TRBV3-1	NA	TGTGCCAGCAGCCAAGACAAGCCCGATACGCAGTATTTT	CASSQDKPDTQYF
NA	TRBJ2-7	TRBV15	once	TGTGCCACCAGCGAGAAATATGGTTCCTACGAGCAGTACTTC	CATSEKYGSYEQYF
NA	TRBJ2-1	TRBV5-1	NA	TGCGCCAGCAGCTCCCGACAGGTCAAAACCTACAATGAGCAGTTCTTC	CASSSRQVKTYNEQFF
TRBD1	TRBJ2-3	TRBV20-1	few	TGCGGAAGGACAGGGTACGGCACAGATACGCAGTATTTT	CGRTGYGTDTQYF
NA	TRBJ2-7	TRBV14	NA	TGTGCCAGCAGCCAAGGGACGGGGCTTTGGTACGAGCAGTACTTC	CASSQGTGLWYEQYF
TRBD1	TRBJ2-1	TRBV7-9	NA	TGTGCCAGCAGCTCCTGGACAGGGGGCGGGAAGACCTACAATGAGCAGTTCTTC	CASSSWTGGGKTYNEQFF
TRBD1	TRBJ2-7	TRBV4-2	few	TGTGCCAGCAGCCTCGGGACAGGGAACCACGAGCAGTACTTC	CASSLGTGNHEQYF
NA	TRBJ2-3	TRBV12-3/TRBV12-4	few	TGTGCCAGCAGTTTAGTAGGACCTATGGATACGCAGTATTTT	CASSLVGPMDTQYF
TRBD1	TRBJ2-7	TRBV20-1	NA	TGCAGTGCTAGAGGCTCAGGGACAGAGCTTAGTCGTGGGCAGTACTTC	CSARGSGTELSRGQYF
NA	TRBJ2-1	TRBV20-1	NA	TGCAGTGCTAACCGCCAGAGCTCCTACAATGAGCAGTTCTTC	CSANRQSSYNEQFF
NA	TRBJ2-3	TRBV7-8	NA	TGTGCCAGCAGCTTAGCGCAGGTTGAAGGGCTTGGTACGCAGTATTTT	CASSLAQVEGLGTQYF
NA	TRBJ2-3	TRBV29-1	few	TGCAGCGTTGGTCAGGGAAAAATCAGCACAGATACGCAGTATTTT	CSVGQGKISTDTQYF
TRBD1	TRBJ2-7	TRBV3-1	NA	TGTGCCAGCAGCCAAAAGGGACAGACCTACGAGCAGTACTTC	CASSQKGQTYEQYF
NA	TRBJ1-2	TRBV7-2	NA	TGTGCCAGCAGCTTATTGGGGGGAAGGGGAGGCTACACCTTC	CASSLLGGRGGYTF
NA	TRBJ2-4	TRBV20-1	NA	TGCAGTGCTAGAGTCCTCACAGATCTAGCCAAAAACATTCAGTACTTC	CSARVLTDLAKNIQYF
NA	TRBJ2-1	TRBV20-1	NA	TGCAGTGCTAGACGGGCCGGGATCGACCTCAATGAGCAGTTCTTC	CSARRAGIDLNEQFF
NA	TRBJ2-7	TRBV7-6	NA	TGTGCCAGCAGCTTAGTGGCAAGCAACCTCTACGAGCAGTACTTC	CASSLVASNLYEQYF
TRBD1	TRBJ2-3	TRBV27	NA	TGTGCCAGCGTAGGCGGGACAGGGTGGTCAGATACGCAGTATTTT	CASVGGTGWSDTQYF
NA	TRBJ2-2	TRBV24-1	NA	TGTGCCACCAGTCCTGGTGGGCCCGGGGAGCTGTTTTTT	CATSPGGPGELFF